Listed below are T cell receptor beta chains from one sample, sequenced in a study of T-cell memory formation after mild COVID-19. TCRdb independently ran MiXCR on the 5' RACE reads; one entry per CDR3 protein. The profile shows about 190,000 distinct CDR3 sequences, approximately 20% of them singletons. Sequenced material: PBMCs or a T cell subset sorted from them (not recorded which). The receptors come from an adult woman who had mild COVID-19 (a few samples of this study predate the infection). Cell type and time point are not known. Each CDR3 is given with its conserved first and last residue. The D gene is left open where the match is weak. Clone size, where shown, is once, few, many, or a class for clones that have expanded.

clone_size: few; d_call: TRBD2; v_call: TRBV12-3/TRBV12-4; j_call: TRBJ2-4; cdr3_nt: TGTGCCAGCAGTACACGGGAGGCCCGAAACATTCAGTACTTC; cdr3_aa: CASSTREARNIQYF
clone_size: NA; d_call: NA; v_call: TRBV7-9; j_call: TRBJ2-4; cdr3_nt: TGTGCCAGCAGCTACTCCCTGGGGACTCAGAACATTCAGTACTTC; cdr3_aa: CASSYSLGTQNIQYF
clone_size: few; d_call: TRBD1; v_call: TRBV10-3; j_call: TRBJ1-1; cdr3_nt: TGTGCCACAGGGACAGGAGAGATGAACACTGAAGCTTTCTTT; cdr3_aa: CATGTGEMNTEAFF
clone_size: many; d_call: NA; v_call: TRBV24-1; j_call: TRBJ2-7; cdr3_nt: TGTGCCACCAGTGATTGGGGATCCTACGAGCAGTACTTC; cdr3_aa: CATSDWGSYEQYF
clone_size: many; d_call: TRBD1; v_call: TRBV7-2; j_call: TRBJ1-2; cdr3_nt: TGTGCCAGCAGCCCCGGACAGGGATATGGCTACACCTTC; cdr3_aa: CASSPGQGYGYTF
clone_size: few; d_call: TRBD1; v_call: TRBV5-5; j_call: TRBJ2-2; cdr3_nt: TGTGCCAGCAGCCAGGGGGAAATTCTCCACCGGGAGCTGTTTTTT; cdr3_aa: CASSQGEILHRELFF
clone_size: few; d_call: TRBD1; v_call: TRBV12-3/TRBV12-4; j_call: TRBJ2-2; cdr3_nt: TGTGCCAGCAGTCGGACAGGGCCGAACACCGGGGAGCTGTTTTTT; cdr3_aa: CASSRTGPNTGELFF
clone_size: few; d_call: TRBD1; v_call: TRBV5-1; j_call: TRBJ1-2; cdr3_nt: TGCGCCAGCAGCTCGGAAGAGACAGGGCCCTACACCTTC; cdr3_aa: CASSSEETGPYTF
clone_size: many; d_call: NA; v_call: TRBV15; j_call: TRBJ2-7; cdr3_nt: TGTGCCACCAGCAGATATACAGGGAAAGGCTACGAGCAGTACTTC; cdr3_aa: CATSRYTGKGYEQYF
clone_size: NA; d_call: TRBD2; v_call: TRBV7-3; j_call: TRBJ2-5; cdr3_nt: TGTGCCAGCAGCTTAGGGAACGGGAGGGGGGAGACCCAGTACTTC; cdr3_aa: CASSLGNGRGETQYF
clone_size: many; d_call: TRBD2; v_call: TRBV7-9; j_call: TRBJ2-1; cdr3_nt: TGTGCCAGCAGCGAACTAGCGGGATCCTACAATGAGCAGTTCTTC; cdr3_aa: CASSELAGSYNEQFF